Detailed here is one TCR beta chain. Its antigen is currently not known. The record has no base qualities; no much larger clone is one base away. TCR beta CDR3 regions were amplified from RNA transcripts for repertoire sequencing. A first-round RT-PCR used HTBI primers with the Qiagen OneStep RT-PCR kit, followed by a second-round multiplex PCR, size selection and purification. Libraries were sequenced paired-end with 100 bp reads on an Illumina HiSeq2000. The authors' pipeline ran thus. SOAPnuke was used to process the reads, removing any read that contained adapters or uncalled bases, had a mean Phred below 15, or lacked an exact match to the constant primer or identifier. High-quality paired reads were merged with COPE v1.2.5. Unique nucleotide sequences were defined as clonotypes and aligned to IMGT TRB V, D and J references using MiTCR v1.1. Only V-J combinations with frequency above 0.0001 were analysed, covering around 99% of repertoires. A TCR clonal expansion and chaos score per V-J combination was defined as the ratio of F50 clonal expansion to chaos observed in the TCRdist matrix. Features were reduced by Welch's t-statistics and random forest to about a dozen V-J combinations, which fed a naive Bayes classifier. Thyroid-blood repertoire similarity was quantified with the Morisita-Horn index. The public reads were reanalyzed by TCRdb: fastp trimming at Q25, MiXCR alignment, in-frame beta chains only. Rows matching on CDR3 protein sequence are summarized as one entry with the most common DNA and genes. These V and J calls originate from TCRdb's pipeline instead of the authors' own analysis. Recorded for this sample are almost 750,000 distinct CDR3 sequences; roughly two fifths of them occurred a single time. The top ten clonotypes cover less than 55% of the sample.

The data were obtained in a study of Graves' ophthalmopathy and Graves' hyperthyroidism (dated by TCRdb to the late 2010s). About the study as a whole: Peripheral blood was collected before any treatment was given, at the time of initial diagnosis. The study used signatures of the TCR beta repertoire to tell Graves' ophthalmopathy apart from Graves' hyperthyroidism and to predict which patients would progress to ophthalmopathy. In total, 135 blood samples were TCR-sequenced: under 45 ophthalmopathy, roughly 80 hyperthyroidism and about 17 hyperthyroidism-to-ophthalmopathy patients. A discovery set of 95 to 100 patients (43 ophthalmopathy, 57 stable hyperthyroidism) was enrolled to explore V-J signatures distinguishing ophthalmopathy from hyperthyroidism. An independent validation cohort comprised 18 to 20 hyperthyroidism patients and over 15 patients who later progressed from hyperthyroidism to ophthalmopathy. T-cell repertoires of thyroid tissue and blood were compared in five or six hyperthyroidism patients. Following sampling, methimazole starting at 30 mg daily was administered to hyperthyroidism patients, and high-dose intravenous methylprednisolone was administered to ophthalmopathy patients.

Patients with ophthalmopathy had moderately to severely active disease, with a Clinical Activity Score of 3 or more, a NOSPECS grade of 4 or more, and a disease duration of less than 3 months. Patients with other autoimmune diseases, uncontrolled infections, pregnancy or lactation were excluded from the study. Clinical symptoms, serum thyroxine, TRAb, thyroid ultrasound and orbital computed tomography were used for diagnosis. Ficoll-Paque density gradient centrifugation was used to isolate PBMCs from around 10 ml of fresh peripheral blood. Trizol reagent was used to extract the total RNA, and its quality was then checked on an Agilent 2100 Bioanalyzer. The CDR3, cysteine through phenylalanine, is 17 amino acids long. The DNA shown is the 51-base CDR3, in frame from base 1. Taken from the germline V gene (reference sequence), the CDR1 and CDR2 loops are DFQATT and SNEGSKA. The junction shows trimming of 1 base on V and 1 base on J, and the gene matches do not reach 9 bases of it.

Study-wide conclusions, independent of this receptor: The 13-signature model separated ophthalmopathy from stable hyperthyroidism with 85% to 90% sensitivity and almost 84% specificity in cross-validation, and 80%/75% in the test set. Among expanded thyroid clonotypes with frequency above 0.001, most also showed up in blood, which suggests that blood repertoires may reflect the thyroid immune response. In validation, the model predicted ophthalmopathy progression with nearly 71% sensitivity and 72.22% specificity; some 13 predicted patients were CT-confirmed with GO in a median of roughly 6.8 months. Sample size was not predetermined statistically, and investigators were not blinded to group allocation.

The sequencing sample was made of peripheral blood. In this chain, TRBV20-1 is recombined with TRBJ2-2, with 7 central nucleotides matching TRBD1. This receptor was identified in an adult man with Graves' ophthalmopathy. In nucleotides, the sequence is TGCAGTGCTAGAGGGGGAACAGGGGCAGGGAACACCGGGGAGCTGTTTTTT. Translated, this gives CSARGGTGAGNTGELFF.